These 5 T cell receptor beta chains came from one sample sequenced in a study of cytomegalovirus exposure and HLA in healthy donors. The PCR had 60 Vbeta and 13 Jbeta primers. Sequencing was performed with immunoSEQ multiplex PCR; in TCRdb, only in-frame clones are kept and a portion is missing. The profile shows 150,000 to 200,000 clones, roughly 80% of them singletons. Input material: PBMCs. The source of these receptors is a female donor in good health and CMV-seronegative.

CDR3 DNA: TGCGCCAGCGGGATACCGGGACAAGAGACCCAGTACTTC. The encoded protein is CASGIPGQETQYF. This sequence joins TRBV5-1 and TRBJ2-5, with D maybe TRBD2 (5 bases). V was trimmed by 7 bases and J by 2 bases, leaving 12 bases between them. This CDR3 contains 13 residues. The V gene's germline CDR1 is SGHRS and CDR2 YFSETQ. The variable domain in full, completed from reference TRBV5-1 and TRBJ2-5, reads KAGVTQTPRYLIKTRGQQVTLSCSPISGHRSVSWYQQTPGQGLQFLFEYFSETQRNKGNFPGRFSGRQFSNSRSEMNVSTLELGDSALYLCASGIPGQETQYFGPGTRLLVL.

This clone came up a few times. The chain combines TRBV2 with TRBJ2-1; TRBD2 matches at 10 bases. The CDR3 has 17 amino acids. V lost 2 bases to trimming and J lost 6 bases; unmatched junction nucleotides: 10. Germline CDR1 SNHLY, CDR2 FYNNEI. CDR3: CASSELGGLAGVNEQFF. The CDR3 nucleotides are TGTGCCAGCAGTGAATTGGGAGGGCTAGCGGGAGTCAATGAGCAGTTCTTC.

The chain joins TRBV30 to TRBJ1-1; tentatively, D is TRBD1 (5 bases). The germline CDR1 and CDR2 sequences are GTSNPN and SVGIG (reference sequence). The CDR3 runs 11 residues. V lost 2 bases and J lost 11, with 12 bases in between. The CDR3 DNA reads TGTGCCTGGAGTCCGCAGGGTCGGGCTTTCTTT. Its translation is CAWSPQGRAFF.

The V call is TRBV15, the J call TRBJ2-3, with 10 bases that match TRBD2. This CDR3 spans 15 amino acids. The trim removed 4 bases at V and 7 bases at J, leaving 8 bases unmatched. Germline CDR1 LNHNV, CDR2 YYDKDF (reference sequence). The CDR3 loop is CATSTLAGVPHTQYF. The CDR3 DNA reads as TGTGCCACCAGCACTCTAGCGGGAGTTCCCCATACGCAGTATTTT.

V is TRBV30 and J is TRBJ2-5; D possibly corresponds to TRBD1 (7 bases). The CDR3 is 14 amino acids. V was shortened by 0 bases and J by 5 bases, with 13 bases between the two germline ends. Germline CDR1 and CDR2: GTSNPN and SVGIG (reference sequence). This CDR3 is CAWSVGGGAETQYF. The CDR3 DNA sequence: TGTGCCTGGAGTGTAGGAGGGGGCGCGGAGACCCAGTACTTC.